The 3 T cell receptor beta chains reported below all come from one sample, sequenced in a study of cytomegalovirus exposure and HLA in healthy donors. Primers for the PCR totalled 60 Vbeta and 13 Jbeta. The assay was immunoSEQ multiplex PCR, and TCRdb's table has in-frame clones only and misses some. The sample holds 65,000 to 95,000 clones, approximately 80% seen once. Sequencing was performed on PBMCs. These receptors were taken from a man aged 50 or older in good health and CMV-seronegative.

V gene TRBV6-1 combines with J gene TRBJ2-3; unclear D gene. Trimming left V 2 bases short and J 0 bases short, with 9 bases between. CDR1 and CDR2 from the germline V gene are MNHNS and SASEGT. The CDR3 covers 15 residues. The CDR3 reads CASSERRGSTDTQYF. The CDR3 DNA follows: TGTGCCAGCAGTGAACGTCGAGGCAGCACAGATACGCAGTATTTT.

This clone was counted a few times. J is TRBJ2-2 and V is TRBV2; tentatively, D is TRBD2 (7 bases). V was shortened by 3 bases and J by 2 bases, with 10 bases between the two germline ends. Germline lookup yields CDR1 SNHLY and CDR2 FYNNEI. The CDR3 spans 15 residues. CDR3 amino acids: CASSDRGANTGELFF. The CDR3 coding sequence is TGTGCCAGCAGTGATCGGGGGGCCAACACCGGGGAGCTGTTTTTT.

Here the CDR3 DNA reads TGTGCCAGCAGCGGCCGGGACAGCGGGTGGCAAGAGACCCAGTACTTC. Translated: CASSGRDSGWQETQYF. The chain joins TRBV7-8 to TRBJ2-5, with a weak D call TRBD1 (7 bases). This CDR3 is 16 amino acids long. V lost 5 bases, J lost 2 bases, and 18 bases lay in between. CDR1 is SGHVS and CDR2 is FQNEAQ in the germline V gene.